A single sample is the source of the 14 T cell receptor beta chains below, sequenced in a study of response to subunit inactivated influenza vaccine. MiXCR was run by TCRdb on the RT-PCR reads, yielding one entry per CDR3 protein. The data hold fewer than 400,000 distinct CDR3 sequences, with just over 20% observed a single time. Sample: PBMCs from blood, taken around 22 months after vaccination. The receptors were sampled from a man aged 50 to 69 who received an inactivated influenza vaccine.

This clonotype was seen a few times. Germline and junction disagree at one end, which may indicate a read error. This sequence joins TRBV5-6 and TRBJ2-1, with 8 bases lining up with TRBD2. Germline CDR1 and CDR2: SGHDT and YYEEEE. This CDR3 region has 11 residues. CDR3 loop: CASSWRGDWVF. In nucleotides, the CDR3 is TGTGCCAGCAGCTGGCGGGGGGACTGGGTCTTC.

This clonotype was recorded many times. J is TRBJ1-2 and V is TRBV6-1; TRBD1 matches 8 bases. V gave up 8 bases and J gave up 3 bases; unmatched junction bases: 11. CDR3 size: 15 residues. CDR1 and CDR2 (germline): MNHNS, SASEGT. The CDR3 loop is CASSIGQGNYYGYTF. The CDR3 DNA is TGTGCCAGCTCTATTGGACAGGGCAACTACTATGGCTACACCTTC.

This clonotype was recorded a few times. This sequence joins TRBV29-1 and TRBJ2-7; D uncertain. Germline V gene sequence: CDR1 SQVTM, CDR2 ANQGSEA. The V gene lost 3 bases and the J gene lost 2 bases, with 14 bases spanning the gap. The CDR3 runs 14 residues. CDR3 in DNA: TGCAGCGTTGACGGTCAGGATGAGACCTACGAGCAGTACTTC. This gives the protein CSVDGQDETYEQYF.

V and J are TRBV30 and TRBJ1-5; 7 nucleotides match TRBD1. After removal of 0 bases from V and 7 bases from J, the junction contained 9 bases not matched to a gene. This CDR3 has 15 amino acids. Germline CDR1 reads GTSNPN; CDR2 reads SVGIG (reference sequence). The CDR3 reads CAWSVGASTGQPQHF. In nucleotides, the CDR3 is TGTGCCTGGAGTGTAGGGGCCTCGACAGGGCAGCCCCAGCATTTT.

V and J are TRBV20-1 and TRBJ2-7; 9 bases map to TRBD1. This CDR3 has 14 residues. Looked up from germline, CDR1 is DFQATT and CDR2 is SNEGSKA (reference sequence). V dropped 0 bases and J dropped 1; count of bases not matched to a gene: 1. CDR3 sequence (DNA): TGCAGTGCTAGAGAAGGGACAGGGTCCTACGAGCAGTACTTC. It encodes CSAREGTGSYEQYF.

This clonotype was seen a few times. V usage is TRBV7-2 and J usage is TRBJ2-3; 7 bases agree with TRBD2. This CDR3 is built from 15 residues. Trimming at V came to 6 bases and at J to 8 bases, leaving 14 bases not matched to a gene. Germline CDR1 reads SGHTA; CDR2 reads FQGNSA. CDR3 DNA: TGTGCCAGCAGTCACCTGATACTAGCGCAAGCTACGCAGTATTTT. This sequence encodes CASSHLILAQATQYF.

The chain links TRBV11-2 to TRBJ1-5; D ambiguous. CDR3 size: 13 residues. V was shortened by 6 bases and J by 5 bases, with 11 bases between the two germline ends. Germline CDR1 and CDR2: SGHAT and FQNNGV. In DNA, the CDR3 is TGTGCCAGCAGTCAAACGCCCGATCAGCCCCAGCATTTT. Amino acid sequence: CASSQTPDQPQHF.

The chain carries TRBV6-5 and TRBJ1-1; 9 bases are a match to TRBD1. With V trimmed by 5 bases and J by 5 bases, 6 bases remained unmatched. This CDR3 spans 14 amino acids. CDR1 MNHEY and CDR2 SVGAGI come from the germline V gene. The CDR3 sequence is CASSNRGLYTEAFF. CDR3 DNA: TGTGCCAGCAGTAACAGGGGGCTGTATACTGAAGCTTTCTTT.

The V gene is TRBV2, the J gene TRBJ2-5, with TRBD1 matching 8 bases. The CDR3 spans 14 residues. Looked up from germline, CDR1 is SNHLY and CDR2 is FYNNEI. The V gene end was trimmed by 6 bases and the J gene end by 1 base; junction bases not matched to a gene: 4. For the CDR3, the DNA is TGTGCCAGCAGGGAGACAGGGGTCCAAGAGACCCAGTACTTC. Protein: CASRETGVQETQYF.

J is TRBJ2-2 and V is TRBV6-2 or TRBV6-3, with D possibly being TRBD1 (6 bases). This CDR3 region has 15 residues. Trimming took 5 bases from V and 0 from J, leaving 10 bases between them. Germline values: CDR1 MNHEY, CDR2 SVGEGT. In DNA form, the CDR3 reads TGTGCCAGCAGTCGACAGGCATCGAACACCGGGGAGCTGTTTTTT. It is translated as CASSRQASNTGELFF.

CDR3 amino acids: CASSQSGSSGNTIYF. The CDR3 bases are TGTGCCAGCAGCCAATCAGGGTCCTCTGGAAACACCATATATTTT. The chain links TRBV7-9 to TRBJ1-3; D is perhaps TRBD1 (5 bases). The CDR3 consists of 15 residues. CDR1 is SEHNR and CDR2 is FQNEAQ in the germline V gene (reference sequence). Trimming stripped 5 bases from V and 0 bases from J, with 11 bases between. Complete variable domain (other parts from reference TRBV7-9 and TRBJ1-3): DTGVSQNPRHKITKRGQNVTFRCDPISEHNRLYWYRQTLGQGPEFLTYFQNEAQLEKSRLLSDRFSAERPKGSFSTLEIQRTEQGDSAMYLCASSQSGSSGNTIYFGEGSWLTVV.

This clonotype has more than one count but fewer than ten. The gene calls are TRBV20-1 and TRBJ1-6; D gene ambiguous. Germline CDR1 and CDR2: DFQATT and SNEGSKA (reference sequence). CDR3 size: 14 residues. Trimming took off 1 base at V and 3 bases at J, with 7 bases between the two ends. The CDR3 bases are TGCAGTGCTAGAGCCGGAGGCTATAATTCACCCCTCCACTTT. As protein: CSARAGGYNSPLHF.

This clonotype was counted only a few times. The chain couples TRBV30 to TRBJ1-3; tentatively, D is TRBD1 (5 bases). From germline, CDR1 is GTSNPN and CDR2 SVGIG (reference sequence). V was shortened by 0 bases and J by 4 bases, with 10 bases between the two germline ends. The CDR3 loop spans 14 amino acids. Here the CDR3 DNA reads TGTGCCTGGAGTGTTTCAGGGTCCGGAAACACCATATATTTT. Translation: CAWSVSGSGNTIYF.

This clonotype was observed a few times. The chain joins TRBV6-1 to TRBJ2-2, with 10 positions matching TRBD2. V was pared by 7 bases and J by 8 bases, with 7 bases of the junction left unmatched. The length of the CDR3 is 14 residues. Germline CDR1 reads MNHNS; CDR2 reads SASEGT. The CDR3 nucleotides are TGTGCCAGCACATGGAGCGGGGGGGCGGGGGAGCTGTTTTTT. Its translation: CASTWSGGAGELFF.